These 17 T cell receptor beta chains originate from one sample sequenced in a study of T cell changes during pregnancy in multiple sclerosis. Profiled with immunoSEQ multiplex PCR; TCRdb holds only in-frame clones, not every one. The sample yields approximately 29,000 clones, roughly 89% seen once. Source: CD4+ T cells from peripheral blood mononuclear cells, taken in the second trimester of pregnancy. The origin of the receptors is a female donor with multiple sclerosis, enrolled in a pregnancy study.

This clone was counted a single time. The rearrangement uses TRBV5-1 and TRBJ2-7, with D perhaps matching TRBD2 (6 bases). The germline V gene has CDR1 SGHRS and CDR2 YFSETQ. The CDR3 extends over 14 amino acids. V was shortened by 2 bases and J by 5 bases, with 14 bases between the two germline ends. CDR3 residues: CASSLSVGGNEQYF. The DNA for the CDR3 is TGCGCCAGCAGCTTATCCGTGGGGGGAAACGAGCAGTACTTC.

J is TRBJ1-2 and V is TRBV2; D is possibly TRBD1 (6 bases). V was cut by 6 bases and J by 7 bases, with 18 bases left in between. The CDR3 is 14 amino acids. Germline V gives CDR1 SNHLY, CDR2 FYNNEI. This CDR3 reads CASSGPTGLSGYTF. The CDR3 bases are TGTGCCAGCAGCGGCCCTACAGGGTTGTCTGGCTACACCTTC.

This clone has more than one count but fewer than ten. The chain employs TRBV25-1 and TRBJ1-6; TRBD1 is a possible D gene (5 bases). Germline V gene lookup returns CDR1 MGHDK and CDR2 SYGVNS. The CDR3 runs 14 residues. Trimming cost V 0 bases and J 11 bases, with 11 bases left between them. The CDR3 nucleotides read TGTGCCAGCAGTGAATATCAGGAGGGGACACCCCTCCACTTT. As protein: CASSEYQEGTPLHF.

The chain joins TRBV28 to TRBJ1-5; tentative D call: TRBD1 (6 bases). Trimming took off 7 bases at V and 5 bases at J, with 12 bases between the two ends. The CDR3 is 13 amino acids. Germline loops: CDR1 MDHEN, CDR2 SYDVKM. The CDR3 DNA follows: TGTGCCAGCACTCCAGGGGCTTATCAGCCCCAGCATTTT. Its protein is CASTPGAYQPQHF.

J is TRBJ1-1 and V is TRBV29-1, with unresolved D. Trimming took 3 bases from V and 0 from J, leaving 23 bases between them. The germline V gene encodes CDR1 SQVTM and CDR2 ANQGSEA. The CDR3 consists of 18 residues. For the CDR3, the DNA is TGCAGCGTTGATGGGAAGGCCCGGGAGGGCCTAATGAACACTGAAGCTTTCTTT. Its translation: CSVDGKAREGLMNTEAFF.

The V gene is TRBV19, the J gene TRBJ1-4; 9 bases agree with TRBD1. The V gene's germline CDR1 is LNHDA and CDR2 SQIVND (reference sequence). V gave up 6 bases and J gave up 8 bases; unmatched junction bases: 10. The CDR3 runs to 15 residues. The CDR3 here is CASRMLGQGGEKLFF. The CDR3 DNA reads as TGTGCCAGTAGAATGCTGGGACAGGGTGGCGAAAAACTGTTTTTT.

This sequence joins TRBV7-2 and TRBJ1-5; a possible D gene is TRBD1 (6 bases). V lost 3 bases and J lost 7, with 10 bases in between. CDR3 size: 13 residues. Germline loops: CDR1 SGHTA, CDR2 FQGNSA. CDR3 sequence (DNA): TGTGCCAGCAGCTTTAAGGGGGACCAGCCCCAGCATTTT. Protein sequence: CASSFKGDQPQHF.

This chain joins TRBV10-3 and TRBJ2-3; D is unclear. The CDR3 runs 14 residues. Deletions cut 3 bases from V and 1 base from J, with 8 bases between. CDR1 is ENHRY and CDR2 is SYGVKD in the germline V gene. The CDR3 DNA follows: TGTGCCATCAGTGAAAGCGCCCGCACAGATACGCAGTATTTT. This codes for CAISESARTDTQYF.

This clone appeared a single time. This chain links TRBV5-4 with TRBJ1-2, with 7 bases identical to TRBD1. J lost 7 bases, V lost 9 bases, and 15 bases had no gene match. CDR3 length equals 14 residues. Per germline, CDR1 SGHNT and CDR2 YYREEE (reference sequence). CDR3 sequence reads: CATLFFDRVGGYTF. CDR3 DNA: TGTGCCACCCTGTTTTTTGACAGGGTCGGTGGCTACACCTTC.

The J gene is TRBJ1-1, the V gene TRBV6-1; a weak D match, TRBD1 (6 bases). Germline loops: CDR1 MNHNS, CDR2 SASEGT. The CDR3 covers 14 residues. V lost 5 bases to trimming and J lost 4 bases, with 14 bases between them. CDR3 sequence reads: CASSIRGGSTEAFF. The CDR3, as DNA: TGTGCCAGCAGTATAAGAGGGGGAAGCACTGAAGCTTTCTTT.

The chain joins TRBV5-5 to TRBJ2-7, with D uncertain. V dropped 4 bases and J dropped 0 bases, with 14 bases sitting between them. CDR1 is SGHKS, CDR2 YYEKEE, per germline (reference sequence). This CDR3 spans 15 amino acids. CDR3 DNA: TGTGCCAGCAGCGTTCTCGTTGTGGCCTCCTACGAGCAGTACTTC. Translating gives CASSVLVVASYEQYF.

The V and J genes are TRBV6-1 and TRBJ1-3; 9 positions match TRBD1. Unmatched junction bases numbered 6, after V lost 5 bases and J lost 4 bases. This CDR3 is built from 15 residues. Looked up from germline, CDR1 is MNHNS and CDR2 is SASEGT. The CDR3 DNA sequence: TGTGCCAGCAGTCTTGACAGGGGGACGGGAAACACCATATATTTT. Its translation is CASSLDRGTGNTIYF.

This chain connects TRBV18 to TRBJ2-5; maybe TRBD1 (6 bases). This CDR3 is 16 amino acids long. From germline, CDR1 is KGHSH and CDR2 LQKENI. The germline V and J ends were trimmed by 1 base and 2 bases, with 14 bases remaining between them. DNA of the CDR3: TGTGCCAGCTCACCACTTACCGGGACACCGCAAGAGACCCAGTACTTC. Translation: CASSPLTGTPQETQYF. The variable domain in full, completed from reference TRBV18 and TRBJ2-5, reads NAGVMQNPRHLVRRRGQEARLRCSPMKGHSHVYWYRQLPEEGLKFMVYLQKENIIDESGMPKERFSAEFPKEGPSILRIQQVVRGDSAAYFCASSPLTGTPQETQYFGPGTRLLVL.

V usage is TRBV4-1 and J usage is TRBJ2-1; possibly TRBD2 for D (6 bases). The CDR3 covers 14 residues. The V gene lost 1 base and the J gene lost 10 bases, with 14 bases spanning the gap. CDR1 is MGHRA and CDR2 is YSYEKL in the germline V gene. The CDR3 here is CASSQVAGDSEQFF. CDR3 coding DNA: TGCGCCAGCAGCCAAGTCGCCGGGGACTCGGAGCAGTTCTTC.

The genes are TRBV19 and TRBJ1-6; possible D gene TRBD1, 6 bases. CDR3 length: 16 amino acids. Germline values: CDR1 LNHDA, CDR2 SQIVND (reference sequence). V was clipped by 4 bases and J by 8 bases, with 18 bases between them. The CDR3 coding sequence is TGTGCCAGTAGTAATGGGGGCCGAGTCGGGGATTCACCCCTCCACTTT. Translated: CASSNGGRVGDSPLHF.

The chain carries TRBV28 and TRBJ2-5; the match to TRBD1 covers 8 bases. Germline trimming cut 6 bases from V and 2 bases from J; bases unmatched to any gene: 11. Germline V gene data show CDR1 as MDHEN and CDR2 as SYDVKM. The CDR3 is 16 amino acids. The CDR3 reads CASRPSGTGIQETQYF. The CDR3 coding sequence is TGTGCCAGCAGACCCTCCGGGACAGGTATTCAAGAGACCCAGTACTTC.

J is TRBJ2-1 and V is TRBV1; the listed D gene, TRBD2, was not tested against the DNA. TRBV1 is assigned pseudogene status. The CDR3 has 17 amino acids. The CDR3 DNA sequence: TGCACCAGCAGCAAAAAAGGACAGCGGGGGCCTCACAATGAGCAGTTCTTC. As protein: CTSSKKGQRGPHNEQFF.